A selection of T cell receptor beta chains follows, all from one sample in a study of blood T cell repertoires in COVID-19. Only in-frame clones appear in the TCRdb table, and some are missing; sequencing was by immunoSEQ multiplex PCR. The sample has fewer than 250,000 clones; 83% are singletons. The material sequenced was PBMCs or T cells enriched from blood (not recorded which). The receptors stem from a woman between 45 and 65 years old who had been exposed to COVID-19. CDR3s include the opening cysteine and the closing phenylalanine or tryptophan. D genes are given only for firm matches. Expanded clones are given a class, and other clones once, few, many or no size at all.

TRBD2	.	15	TRBV7-6	TRBJ2-1	CASSQTSGAYNEQFF	TGTGCCAGCAGTCAAACTAGCGGGGCTTACAATGAGCAGTTCTTC
.	.	15	TRBV28	TRBJ1-4	CASRERGTPNEKLFF	TGTGCCAGCAGGGAGCGAGGTACGCCGAATGAAAAACTGTTTTTT
TRBD2	.	19	TRBV14	TRBJ2-2	CASSQTGMTSGVNTGELFF	TGTGCCAGCAGCCAAACGGGAATGACTAGCGGGGTAAACACCGGGGAGCTGTTTTTT
.	.	12	TRBV6-2/TRBV6-3	TRBJ2-1	CASSPGLLTQFF	TGTGCCAGCAGTCCCGGACTTTTGACTCAGTTCTTC
.	.	15	TRBV6-1	TRBJ1-4	CASSEVRQGNEKLFF	TGTGCCAGCAGTGAAGTCCGCCAGGGGAATGAAAAACTGTTTTTT
TRBD1	once	15	TRBV19	TRBJ1-6	CASSSGDRRDSPLHF	TGTGCCAGTAGTTCGGGGGACAGAAGAGATTCACCCCTCCACTTT
TRBD2	once	16	TRBV3-1/TRBV3-2	TRBJ2-1	CASSPLAGVTYNEQFF	TGTGCCAGCAGCCCCTTAGCGGGGGTTACCTACAATGAGCAGTTCTTC
.	once	13	TRBV29-1	TRBJ2-5	CSVERSGRGTQYF	TGCAGCGTTGAGCGATCGGGCCGGGGGACCCAGTACTTC
.	once	16	TRBV27	TRBJ2-7	CASSLFTPSGPSEQYF	TGTGCCAGCAGTTTATTTACGCCCAGCGGGCCCTCCGAGCAGTACTTC
.	.	15	TRBV5-1	TRBJ1-2	CASSSSTGNAYGYTF	TGCGCCAGCAGCTCCTCTACAGGGAACGCGTATGGCTACACCTTC
.	few	16	TRBV7-9	TRBJ1-1	CASSPRWTVMNTEAFF	TGTGCCAGCAGCCCCCGATGGACTGTCATGAACACTGAAGCTTTCTTT
TRBD1	once	15	TRBV20-1	TRBJ1-3	CSASEQGVAGNTIYF	TGCAGTGCTAGTGAGCAGGGGGTCGCTGGAAACACCATATATTTT
TRBD1	few	16	TRBV30	TRBJ1-6	CAWRAFSGTVTSPLHF	TGTGCCTGGAGAGCCTTCTCCGGGACAGTGACCTCACCCCTCCACTTT
.	once	12	TRBV2	TRBJ1-1	CASHQANTEAFF	TGTGCCAGCCACCAGGCGAACACTGAAGCTTTCTTT
TRBD1	.	12	TRBV29-1	TRBJ1-1	CSVKQGGTEAFF	TGCAGCGTCAAACAGGGGGGGACTGAAGCTTTCTTT
.	.	13	TRBV18	TRBJ1-5	CASSPIEGQPQHF	TGTGCCAGCTCACCTATAGAGGGCCAGCCCCAGCATTTT
.	.	17	TRBV14	TRBJ2-7	CASSQYPPGLFRGEQYF	TGTGCCAGCAGCCAATATCCCCCGGGCCTTTTTCGGGGGGAGCAGTACTTC
TRBD1	.	12	TRBV29-1	TRBJ2-5	CSAAGGQETQYF	TGCAGCGCAGCAGGGGGCCAAGAGACCCAGTACTTC
.	.	13	TRBV29-1	TRBJ2-1	CSVERGRYNEQFF	TGCAGCGTTGAAAGGGGCCGTTACAATGAGCAGTTCTTC
.	.	16	TRBV3-1/TRBV3-2	TRBJ1-1	CASSSRTATPALSAFF	TGTGCCAGCAGTTCCCGGACAGCAACGCCCGCCTTGAGCGCTTTCTTT
TRBD1	.	13	TRBV19	TRBJ1-2	CASTPTGDYGYTF	TGTGCCAGTACTCCGACAGGGGACTATGGCTACACCTTC
.	few	17	TRBV2	TRBJ1-1	CASTPTFSGAGNTEAFF	TGTGCCAGCACCCCCACCTTTTCGGGAGCGGGGAACACTGAAGCTTTCTTT
.	.	14	TRBV9	TRBJ1-1	CASSVTTGSTEAFF	TGTGCCAGCAGCGTAACTACAGGGTCCACTGAAGCTTTCTTT
TRBD1	.	13	TRBV7-9	TRBJ1-5	CATTGQGSQPQHF	TGTGCCACCACAGGACAGGGCAGTCAGCCCCAGCATTTT
.	.	15	TRBV18	TRBJ1-2	CASSPPTGQNYGYTF	TGTGCCAGCTCACCACCGACCGGACAGAACTATGGCTACACCTTC
.	.	13	TRBV11-2	TRBJ1-4	CASSLDNNEKLFF	TGTGCCAGCAGCTTAGATAATAATGAAAAACTGTTTTTT
.	.	15	TRBV6-2/TRBV6-3	TRBJ1-1	CASSYRRRVAEGAFF	TGTGCCAGCAGTTACCGGAGAAGGGTGGCTGAGGGAGCTTTCTTT